One and the same sample provided the 27 T cell receptor beta chains below, sequenced in a study of shared clonotypes between healthy human individuals. The table came from immunoSEQ multiplex PCR; TCRdb's copy has only in-frame clones and leaves some out. Among fewer than 1.8 million clones listed, about 98.5% were seen once. The sample taken for sequencing was naive CD4+ T cells sorted from blood. Subset denoted: CD45RA+ positively selected. Receptor source: a man aged 30 to 45 in good health.

Points on this clone: The sample carries other DNA sequences with the same CDR3. The chain employs TRBV30 and TRBJ1-5; no definite D call. Trimming pared 2 bases from V and 4 bases from J, leaving 6 bases between. The length of the CDR3 is 12 residues. Germline CDR1 is GTSNPN and CDR2 is SVGIG (reference sequence). The CDR3 sequence: CAWSRGNQPQHF. The DNA of the CDR3 is TGTGCCTGGAGTCGGGGTAATCAGCCCCAGCATTTT.

The CDR3 spells CASSLRSGTAKKTRDTQYF. CDR3 sequence (DNA): TGTGCCAGCAGCTTAAGATCGGGTACAGCCAAAAAGACACGCGATACGCAGTATTTT. The V and J genes are TRBV7-9 and TRBJ2-3, with no clear D. The germline V gene encodes CDR1 SEHNR and CDR2 FQNEAQ (reference sequence). CDR3 length equals 19 residues. V was cut by 2 bases and J by 6 bases, with 27 bases left in between. The whole variable domain, filled in from reference TRBV7-9 and TRBJ2-3, reads DTGVSQNPRHKITKRGQNVTFRCDPISEHNRLYWYRQTLGQGPEFLTYFQNEAQLEKSRLLSDRFSAERPKGSFSTLEIQRTEQGDSAMYLCASSLRSGTAKKTRDTQYFGPGTRLTVL.

This chain joins TRBV28 and TRBJ2-2; D is uncertain. CDR3 length: 13 amino acids. The V gene's germline CDR1 is MDHEN and CDR2 SYDVKM. V lost 6 bases and J lost 0, with 5 bases in between. CDR3 DNA sequence: TGTGCCAGCAGGTTAACGAACACCGGGGAGCTGTTTTTT. Amino acid sequence: CASRLTNTGELFF.

About this clone itself: This sample also contains other DNA sequences that code for the same CDR3. The rearrangement uses TRBV5-5 and TRBJ2-1; D is uncertain. Germline V gene data show CDR1 as SGHKS and CDR2 as YYEKEE (reference sequence). Between the trimmed V and J ends, which lost 0 bases and 6 bases, there was a span of 4 bases. The CDR3 is 12 amino acids. CDR3 in amino acids: CASSLGPNEQFF. As DNA, the CDR3 is TGTGCCAGCAGCTTGGGCCCCAATGAGCAGTTCTTC.

This sequence joins TRBV6-6 and TRBJ1-1; perhaps TRBD1 as D (5 bases). V was clipped by 2 bases and J by 3 bases, with 13 bases between them. CDR3 size: 15 residues. The germline CDR1 and CDR2 sequences are MNHNY and SVGAGI (reference sequence). This chain's CDR3 is CASSYEGFPYTEAFF. The DNA of the CDR3 is TGTGCCAGCAGTTACGAGGGGTTTCCGTACACTGAAGCTTTCTTT.

The rearrangement uses TRBV5-4 and TRBJ2-5; D is uncertain. Germline CDR1 reads SGHNT; CDR2 reads YYREEE (reference sequence). The V and J ends lost 4 bases and 3 bases respectively, with 13 bases between them. This CDR3 contains 14 residues. CDR3 DNA: TGTGCCAGCAGCCCTGAAATCCATGAAGAGACCCAGTACTTC. Amino acid sequence: CASSPEIHEETQYF.

This chain links TRBV7-8 with TRBJ1-4, with D uncertain. The CDR3 consists of 14 residues. The ends were cut back, 2 bases at V and 8 bases at J, with 12 bases in the middle. Germline V CDR1 and CDR2: SGHVS, FQNEAQ. In DNA form, the CDR3 reads TGTGCCAGCAGCTTAAGCGCGGGCTTCGAAAAACTGTTTTTT. This sequence encodes CASSLSAGFEKLFF.

J is TRBJ1-1 and V is TRBV11-2; 7 bases line up with TRBD1. Germline lookup yields CDR1 SGHAT and CDR2 FQNNGV. This CDR3 spans 14 amino acids. With 5 bases clipped from V and 5 bases from J, the junction kept 8 bases outside the gene matches. The CDR3 DNA is TGTGCCAGCAGCGTTTCAGGGGGTGTGACTGAAGCTTTCTTT. Protein: CASSVSGGVTEAFF.

This rearrangement joins TRBV7-2 to TRBJ2-7; the D is unclear. V lost 0 bases to trimming and J lost 1 base, with 13 bases between them. The CDR3 totals 16 residues. The germline CDR1 and CDR2 sequences are SGHTA and FQGNSA. The CDR3 region has the DNA TGTGCCAGCAGCTTAGCGCTATTTTCCCAGTCCTACGAGCAGTACTTC. Translated, it gives CASSLALFSQSYEQYF.

V gene TRBV7-8 combines with J gene TRBJ2-5, with 9 bases fitting TRBD2. This CDR3 has 16 amino acids. Germline lookup yields CDR1 SGHVS and CDR2 FQNEAQ. The junction had 12 bases not matched to a gene; V was cut back by 8 bases and J by 2 bases. Written as DNA, the CDR3 is TGTGCCAGCCGTCGATTGGAGCGGGAGGCTCAAGAGACCCAGTACTTC. Protein sequence: CASRRLEREAQETQYF. Complete variable domain (other parts from reference TRBV7-8 and TRBJ2-5): GAGVSQSPRYKVAKRGQDVALRCDPISGHVSLFWYQQALGQGPEFLTYFQNEAQLDKSGLPSDRFFAERPEGSVSTLKIQRTQQEDSAVYLCASRRLEREAQETQYFGPGTRLLVL.

This chain links TRBV6-6 with TRBJ2-7; D possibly corresponds to TRBD2 (5 bases). The CDR3 is 13 residues long. Trimming took off 7 bases at V and 6 bases at J, with 16 bases between the two ends. Germline V gene data show CDR1 as MNHNY and CDR2 as SVGAGI (reference sequence). CDR3 protein: CASIQLPAGEQYF. In nucleotides, the CDR3 is TGTGCCAGCATCCAACTACCTGCGGGCGAGCAGTACTTC.

As for this clone: Other DNA sequences in this sample translate to the same CDR3. The genes are TRBV18 and TRBJ2-7; 11 bases fit TRBD2. J was trimmed by 5 bases and V by 3 bases; bases with no gene match: 6. The germline V gene has CDR1 KGHSH and CDR2 LQKENI. CDR3 length: 15 amino acids. CDR3 DNA: TGTGCCAGCTCACCGTTAGCGGGAGGGAACCACGAGCAGTACTTC. The encoded protein is CASSPLAGGNHEQYF. Full variable domain (remainder filled in from reference TRBV18 and TRBJ2-7): NAGVMQNPRHLVRRRGQEARLRCSPMKGHSHVYWYRQLPEEGLKFMVYLQKENIIDESGMPKERFSAEFPKEGPSILRIQQVVRGDSAAYFCASSPLAGGNHEQYFGPGTRLTVT.

V usage is TRBV5-1 and J usage is TRBJ2-5, with D possibly TRBD2 on 5 matching bases. The V gene lost 0 bases and the J gene lost 4 bases, with 10 bases spanning the gap. The CDR3 totals 14 residues. Germline loops: CDR1 SGHRS, CDR2 YFSETQ. CDR3 DNA sequence: TGCGCCAGCAGCTTGGAGGAGGCGATAGAGACCCAGTACTTC. Its protein product is CASSLEEAIETQYF.

V usage is TRBV19 and J usage is TRBJ1-5; tentative D call: TRBD1 (5 bases). V lost 9 bases, J lost 2 bases, and 14 bases lay in between. Germline CDR1 reads LNHDA; CDR2 reads SQIVND (reference sequence). The CDR3 contains 14 residues. CDR3 sequence (DNA): TGTGCCAGCACCACCGTCAGGGGCAATCAGCCCCAGCATTTT. This encodes CASTTVRGNQPQHF.

The chain uses TRBV6-5 and TRBJ2-7; 12 bases align to TRBD2. Per germline, CDR1 MNHEY and CDR2 SVGAGI. Trimming at V came to 2 bases and at J to 5 bases, leaving 4 bases not matched to a gene. The CDR3 has 15 residues. CDR3: CASSYRLAGVDEQYF. CDR3 DNA sequence: TGTGCCAGCAGTTACCGACTAGCGGGAGTTGACGAGCAGTACTTC.

J is TRBJ1-2 and V is TRBV7-2; D not resolved. Germline-derived CDR1 and CDR2 are SGHTA and FQGNSA. The length of the CDR3 is 14 residues. With 5 bases removed from V and 2 bases from J, the gap between germline ends came to 12 bases. The CDR3 nucleotides read TGTGCCAGCAGCGGCCCGGGTCGAAACTATGGCTACACCTTC. As protein: CASSGPGRNYGYTF.

The gene calls are TRBV27 and TRBJ2-7; 7 bases align to TRBD1. This CDR3 has 18 amino acids. Trimming removed 3 bases from V and 0 bases from J; junction bases left unmatched: 14. Germline V gene data show CDR1 as MNHEY and CDR2 as SMNVEV (reference sequence). CDR3 region: CASSFSSRGRDSSYEQYF. As DNA, the CDR3 is TGTGCCAGCAGTTTCTCATCCCGCGGCCGGGACAGCTCCTACGAGCAGTACTTC.

The V gene is TRBV7-9, the J gene TRBJ1-3; D is possibly TRBD1 (6 bases). V dropped 4 bases and J dropped 3 bases, with 10 bases sitting between them. This CDR3 is built from 14 residues. Looked up from germline, CDR1 is SEHNR and CDR2 is FQNEAQ (reference sequence). The CDR3 sequence: CASSSDRDGNTIYF. The CDR3 DNA reads as TGTGCCAGCAGCTCGGACAGAGATGGAAACACCATATATTTT. Variable domain in full (rest from reference TRBV7-9 and TRBJ1-3): DTGVSQNPRHKITKRGQNVTFRCDPISEHNRLYWYRQTLGQGPEFLTYFQNEAQLEKSRLLSDRFSAERPKGSFSTLEIQRTEQGDSAMYLCASSSDRDGNTIYFGEGSWLTVV.

The chain has TRBV5-1 and TRBJ2-7; TRBD2 might be the D (6 bases). CDR3 length: 13 amino acids. Germline lookup yields CDR1 SGHRS and CDR2 YFSETQ. Deletions cut 4 bases from V and 4 bases from J, with 12 bases between. The CDR3 nucleotides are TGCGCCAGCAGCACGACTAGTTTTTACGAGCAGTACTTC. This encodes CASSTTSFYEQYF.

The genes are TRBV18 and TRBJ2-5; D might be TRBD1 or TRBD2, each matching 6 bases. CDR1 and CDR2 (germline): KGHSH, LQKENI. Trimming cost V 10 bases and J 5 bases, with 17 bases left between them. The CDR3 length is 13 residues. The CDR3 loop is CATTGTVGETQYF. The CDR3 DNA sequence: TGTGCCACCACAGGGACTGTTGGGGAGACCCAGTACTTC.

This clone showed up just once. The chain combines TRBV14 with TRBJ2-1; TRBD2 agrees at 7 bases. Germline V gene data show CDR1 as SGHDN and CDR2 as FVKESK. The CDR3 contains 13 residues. With 1 base clipped from V and 10 bases from J, the junction kept 4 bases outside the gene matches. CDR3 sequence reads: CASSQAPGLEQFF. The CDR3 coding sequence is TGTGCCAGCAGCCAAGCCCCGGGACTAGAGCAGTTCTTC.

J is TRBJ2-3 and V is TRBV7-2; 8 bases agree with TRBD2. Germline values: CDR1 SGHTA, CDR2 FQGNSA. This CDR3 contains 16 residues. Trimming removed 1 base from V and 1 base from J; junction bases left unmatched: 4. CDR3 DNA: TGTGCCAGCAGCTTAGGGGGACTAGGCCGCACAGATACGCAGTATTTT. Protein sequence: CASSLGGLGRTDTQYF.

This sequence joins TRBV6-1 and TRBJ2-5, with TRBD1 matching over 7 bases. Near its end, the DNA agrees better with TRBJ2-7, so the J call may be wrong. CDR1 MNHNS and CDR2 SASEGT come from the germline V gene. CDR3 length: 14 amino acids. The CDR3, as DNA: TGTGCCAGCAACCACAGGGGCCACTCCTACGAGCAGTACTTC. It encodes CASNHRGHSYEQYF.

Note on this clone: The same CDR3 can be traced to other DNA sequences in this sample. The chain carries TRBV5-1 and TRBJ2-3; D call uncertain. Germline values: CDR1 SGHRS, CDR2 YFSETQ. Trimming removed 0 bases at V and 2 bases at J, with 4 bases between. There are 13 residues in the CDR3. The CDR3 DNA sequence: TGCGCCAGCAGCTTGGGATACACAGATACGCAGTATTTT. Amino acid sequence: CASSLGYTDTQYF. Combining the CDR3 with reference TRBV5-1 and TRBJ2-3 gives the whole variable domain KAGVTQTPRYLIKTRGQQVTLSCSPISGHRSVSWYQQTPGQGLQFLFEYFSETQRNKGNFPGRFSGRQFSNSRSEMNVSTLELGDSALYLCASSLGYTDTQYFGPGTRLTVL.

This clone was seen a single time. V is TRBV28 and J is TRBJ2-7; D gene ambiguous. In germline, CDR1 is MDHEN, CDR2 SYDVKM. Trimming removed 8 bases at V and 6 bases at J, with 8 bases between. CDR3 length: 10 amino acids. CDR3 DNA sequence: TGTGCCAGCGGTCACCTCGAGCAGTACTTC. Translating gives CASGHLEQYF.

J is TRBJ2-7 and V is TRBV25-1, with TRBD1 as a possible D gene (5 bases). This CDR3 contains 14 residues. With 2 bases removed from V and 4 bases from J, the gap between germline ends came to 12 bases. Germline assignment: CDR1 MGHDK and CDR2 SYGVNS. The CDR3 coding sequence is TGTGCCAGCAGTGAAAGCAGGGCGCCTTACGAGCAGTACTTC. Protein product: CASSESRAPYEQYF.

V is TRBV25-1 and J is TRBJ2-5; D is possibly TRBD2 (6 bases). The CDR3 has 13 residues. The germline gives CDR1 MGHDK, CDR2 SYGVNS. V was trimmed by 1 base and J by 3 bases, leaving 6 bases between them. In DNA form, the CDR3 reads TGTGCCAGCAGTGAATGGGGGGAAGAGACCCAGTACTTC. Translation: CASSEWGEETQYF.